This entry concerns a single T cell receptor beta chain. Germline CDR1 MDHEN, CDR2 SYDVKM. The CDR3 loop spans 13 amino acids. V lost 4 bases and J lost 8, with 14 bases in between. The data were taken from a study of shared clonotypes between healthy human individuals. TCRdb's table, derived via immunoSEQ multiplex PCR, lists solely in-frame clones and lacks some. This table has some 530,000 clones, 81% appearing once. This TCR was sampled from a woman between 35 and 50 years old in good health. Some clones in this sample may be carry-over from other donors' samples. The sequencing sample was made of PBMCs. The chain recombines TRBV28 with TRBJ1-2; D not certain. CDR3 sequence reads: CASSSTTARGYTF. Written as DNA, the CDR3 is TGTGCCAGCAGTTCCACCACCGCGCGGGGCTACACCTTC.